This T cell receptor beta chain was captured in a study of blood T cells in healthy people across ages. V was pared by 1 base and J by 2 bases, with 8 bases between. This CDR3 contains 14 residues. The use of a sample-barcoded 5' primer and a J-beta primer mix characterized a second PCR of roughly 7 to 12 cycles. TCRdb processed the 5' RACE reads anew with MiXCR; each CDR3 protein has one entry. The repertoire holds roughly 1.5 million distinct CDR3 sequences, with roughly 43% as singletons. This clonotype was seen ten or more times. This chain links TRBV12-3 or TRBV12-4 with TRBJ1-1; D unclear. Sample: blood. The clonotype comes from a woman under 30 in good health. In DNA, the CDR3 is TGTGCCAGCAGTTTAGGTGTGACTAACACTGAAGCTTTCTTT. As protein: CASSLGVTNTEAFF.